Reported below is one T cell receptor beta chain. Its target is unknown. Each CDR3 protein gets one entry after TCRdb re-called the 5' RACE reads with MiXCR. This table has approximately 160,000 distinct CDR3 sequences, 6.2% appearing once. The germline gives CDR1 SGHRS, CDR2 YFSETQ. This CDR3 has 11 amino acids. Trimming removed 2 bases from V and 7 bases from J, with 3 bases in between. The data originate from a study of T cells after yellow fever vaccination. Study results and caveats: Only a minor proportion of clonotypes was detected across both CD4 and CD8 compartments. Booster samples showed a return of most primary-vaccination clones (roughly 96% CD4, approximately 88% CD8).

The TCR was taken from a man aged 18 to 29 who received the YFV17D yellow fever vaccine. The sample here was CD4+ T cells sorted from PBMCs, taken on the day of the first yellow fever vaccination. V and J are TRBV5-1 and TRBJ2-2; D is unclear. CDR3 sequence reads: CASSLRGELFF. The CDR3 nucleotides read TGCGCCAGCAGCTTACGCGGGGAGCTGTTTTTT.